Sequencing of this T cell receptor beta chain was carried out in a study of T cell responses to AZD1222 COVID-19 vaccine. The study, taken as a whole, reports: Nearly half of spike-specific TCRs reportedly go after variant regions that carry no mutations. Dominant at 160-218 and 743-854, vaccine-associated CD4 TCRs also spanned spike. Clonal diversity may have been underestimated, and the donors were mostly white British, with more females than males. The repertoires were collected only after the peak T cell response.

As for this clone: Its antigen is unknown.

The V gene's germline CDR1 is SNHLY and CDR2 FYNNEI. V gave up 4 bases and J gave up 0 bases, with 12 bases separating them. This CDR3 is 15 amino acids long. Some clones are missing from TCRdb's copy, which holds only in-frame ones; the method was immunoSEQ multiplex PCR. The table records roughly 100,000 clones, roughly 82% of them present only once. The input for sequencing was peripheral blood, taken on day 0 of AZD1222 vaccination. V usage is TRBV2 and J usage is TRBJ1-2; tentatively, D is TRBD1 (5 bases). The receptor was derived from an adult in good health. The CDR3 sequence is CASSVRQQANYGYTF. DNA for the CDR3: TGTGCCAGCAGTGTAAGACAGCAAGCTAACTATGGCTACACCTTC.